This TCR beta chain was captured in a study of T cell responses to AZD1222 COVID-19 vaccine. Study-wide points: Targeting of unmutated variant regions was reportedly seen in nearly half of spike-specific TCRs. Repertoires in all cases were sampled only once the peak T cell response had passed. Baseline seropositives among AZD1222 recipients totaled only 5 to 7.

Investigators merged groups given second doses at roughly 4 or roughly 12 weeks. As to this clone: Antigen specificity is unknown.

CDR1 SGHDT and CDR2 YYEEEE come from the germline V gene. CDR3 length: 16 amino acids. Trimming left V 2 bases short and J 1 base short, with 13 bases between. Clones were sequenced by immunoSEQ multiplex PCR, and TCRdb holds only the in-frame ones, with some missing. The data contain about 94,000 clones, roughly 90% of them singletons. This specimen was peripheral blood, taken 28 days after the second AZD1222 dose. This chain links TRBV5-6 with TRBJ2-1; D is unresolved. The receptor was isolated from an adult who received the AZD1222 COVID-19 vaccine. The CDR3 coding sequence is TGTGCCAGCAGCTTCACGGTTCTTTGGTCCTACAATGAGCAGTTCTTC. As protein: CASSFTVLWSYNEQFF.